This TCR beta chain was identified in a study of blood T cells in healthy people across ages. A J-beta primer mix and a sample-barcoded 5' primer were used in a second PCR of roughly 7 to 12 cycles. TCRdb re-called the 5' RACE reads with MiXCR, one entry per CDR3 protein. The sample records 1,500,000 or so distinct CDR3 sequences, 59% being singletons. The germline gives CDR1 SQVTM, CDR2 ANQGSEA. V shed 5 bases and J shed 5 bases, with 11 bases lying between them. CDR3 size: 12 residues. This rearrangement joins TRBV29-1 to TRBJ2-3, with a possible D match to TRBD1 (6 bases). The source of this sequence is a man younger than 35 in good health. Source material: blood. This chain's CDR3 is CSVQGTQDTQYF. The CDR3, as DNA: TGCAGCGTTCAAGGGACACAAGATACGCAGTATTTT.